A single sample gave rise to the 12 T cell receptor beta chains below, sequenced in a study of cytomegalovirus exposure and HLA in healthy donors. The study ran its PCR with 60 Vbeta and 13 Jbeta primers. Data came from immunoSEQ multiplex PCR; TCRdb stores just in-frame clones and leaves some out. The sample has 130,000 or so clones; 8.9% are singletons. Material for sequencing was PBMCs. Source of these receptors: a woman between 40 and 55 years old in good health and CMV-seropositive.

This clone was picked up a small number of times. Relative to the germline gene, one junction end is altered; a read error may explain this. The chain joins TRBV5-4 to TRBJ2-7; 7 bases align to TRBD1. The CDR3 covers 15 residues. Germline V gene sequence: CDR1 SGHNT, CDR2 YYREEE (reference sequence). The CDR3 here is CASSKTGSPTYEQCF. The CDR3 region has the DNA TGTGCCAGCAGCAAGACAGGGAGTCCCACCTACGAGCAGTGCTTC.

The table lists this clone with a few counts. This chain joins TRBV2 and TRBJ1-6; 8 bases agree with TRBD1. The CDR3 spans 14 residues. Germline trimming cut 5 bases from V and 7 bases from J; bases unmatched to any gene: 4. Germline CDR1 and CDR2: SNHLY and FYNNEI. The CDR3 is CASSWDRTNSPLHF. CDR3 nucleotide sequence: TGTGCCAGCAGTTGGGACAGGACCAATTCACCCCTCCACTTT. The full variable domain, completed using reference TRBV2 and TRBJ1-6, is EPEVTQTPSHQVTQMGQEVILRCVPISNHLYFYWYRQILGQKVEFLVSFYNNEISEKSEIFDDQFSVERPDGSNFTLKIRSTKLEDSAMYFCASSWDRTNSPLHFGNGTRLTVT.

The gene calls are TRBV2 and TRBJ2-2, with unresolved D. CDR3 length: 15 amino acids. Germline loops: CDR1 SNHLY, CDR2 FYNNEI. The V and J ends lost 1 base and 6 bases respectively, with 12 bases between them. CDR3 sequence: CASSEGQPGAGELFF. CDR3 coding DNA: TGTGCCAGCAGTGAAGGGCAGCCTGGAGCCGGGGAGCTGTTTTTT.

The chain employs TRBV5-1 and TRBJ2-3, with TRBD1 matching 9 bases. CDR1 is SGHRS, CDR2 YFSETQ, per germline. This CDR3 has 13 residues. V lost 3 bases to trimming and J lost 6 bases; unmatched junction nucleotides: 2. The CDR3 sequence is CASSSQGADTQYF. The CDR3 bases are TGCGCCAGCAGCTCACAGGGGGCTGATACGCAGTATTTT.

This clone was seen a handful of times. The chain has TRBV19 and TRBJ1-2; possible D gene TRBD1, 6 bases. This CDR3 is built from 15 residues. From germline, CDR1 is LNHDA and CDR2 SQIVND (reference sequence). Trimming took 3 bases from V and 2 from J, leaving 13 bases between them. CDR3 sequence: CASSIRETGNYGYTF. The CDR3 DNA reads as TGTGCCAGTAGTATCAGGGAAACAGGGAACTATGGCTACACCTTC.

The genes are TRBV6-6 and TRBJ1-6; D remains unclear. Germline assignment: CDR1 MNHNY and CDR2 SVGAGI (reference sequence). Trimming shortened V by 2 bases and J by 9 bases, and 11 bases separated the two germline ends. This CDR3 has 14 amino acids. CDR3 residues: CASSYPGMGSPLHF. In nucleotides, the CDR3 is TGTGCCAGCAGTTACCCGGGGATGGGTTCACCCCTCCACTTT.

DNA for the CDR3: TGTGCCAGCAGCTTAGGGGACAGAGACCAAGAGACCCAGTACTTC. It is translated as CASSLGDRDQETQYF. The rearrangement links TRBV7-9 to TRBJ2-5; TRBD1 matches at 7 bases. Trimming at V came to 1 base and at J to 0 bases, leaving 2 bases not matched to a gene. Germline assignment: CDR1 SEHNR and CDR2 FQNEAQ (reference sequence). There are 15 residues in the CDR3.

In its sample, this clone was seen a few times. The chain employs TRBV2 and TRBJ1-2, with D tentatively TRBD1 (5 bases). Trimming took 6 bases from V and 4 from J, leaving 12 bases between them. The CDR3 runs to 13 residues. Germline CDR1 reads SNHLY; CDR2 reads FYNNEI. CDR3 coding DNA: TGTGCCAGCAGGGCGACAGAAGTCTATGGCTACACCTTC. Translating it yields CASRATEVYGYTF. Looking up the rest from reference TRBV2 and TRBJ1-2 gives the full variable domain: EPEVTQTPSHQVTQMGQEVILRCVPISNHLYFYWYRQILGQKVEFLVSFYNNEISEKSEIFDDQFSVERPDGSNFTLKIRSTKLEDSAMYFCASRATEVYGYTFGSGTRLTVV.

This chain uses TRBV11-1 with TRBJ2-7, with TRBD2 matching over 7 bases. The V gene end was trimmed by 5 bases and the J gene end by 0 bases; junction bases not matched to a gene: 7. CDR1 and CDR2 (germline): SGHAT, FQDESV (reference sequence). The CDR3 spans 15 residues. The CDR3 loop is CASSPRERGSYEQYF. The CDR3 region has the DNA TGTGCCAGCAGCCCCAGGGAGCGGGGCTCCTACGAGCAGTACTTC.

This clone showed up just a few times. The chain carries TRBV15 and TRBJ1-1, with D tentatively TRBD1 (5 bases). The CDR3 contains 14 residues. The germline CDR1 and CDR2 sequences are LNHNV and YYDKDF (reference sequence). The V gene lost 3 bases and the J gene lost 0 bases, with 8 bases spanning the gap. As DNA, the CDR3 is TGTGCCACCAGCAGGGAGACAGTGAACACTGAAGCTTTCTTT. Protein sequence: CATSRETVNTEAFF. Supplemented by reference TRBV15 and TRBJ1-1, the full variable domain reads DAMVIQNPRYQVTQFGKPVTLSCSQTLNHNVMYWYQQKSSQAPKLLFHYYDKDFNNEADTPDNFQSRRPNTSFCFLDIRSPGLGDTAMYLCATSRETVNTEAFFGQGTRLTVV.

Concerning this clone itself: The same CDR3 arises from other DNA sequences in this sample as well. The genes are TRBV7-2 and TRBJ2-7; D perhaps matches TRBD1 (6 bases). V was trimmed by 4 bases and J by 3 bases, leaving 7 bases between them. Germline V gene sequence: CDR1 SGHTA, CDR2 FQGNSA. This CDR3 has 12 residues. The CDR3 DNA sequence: TGTGCCAGCAGCTCGACAGGCTACGAGCAGTACTTC. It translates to CASSSTGYEQYF.

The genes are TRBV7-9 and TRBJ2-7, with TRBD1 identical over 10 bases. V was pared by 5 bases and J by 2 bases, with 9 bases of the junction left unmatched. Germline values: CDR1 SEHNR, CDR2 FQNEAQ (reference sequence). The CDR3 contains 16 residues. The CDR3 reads CASSRNTGTGAYEQYF. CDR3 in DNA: TGTGCCAGCAGCCGAAACACCGGGACAGGGGCCTACGAGCAGTACTTC.